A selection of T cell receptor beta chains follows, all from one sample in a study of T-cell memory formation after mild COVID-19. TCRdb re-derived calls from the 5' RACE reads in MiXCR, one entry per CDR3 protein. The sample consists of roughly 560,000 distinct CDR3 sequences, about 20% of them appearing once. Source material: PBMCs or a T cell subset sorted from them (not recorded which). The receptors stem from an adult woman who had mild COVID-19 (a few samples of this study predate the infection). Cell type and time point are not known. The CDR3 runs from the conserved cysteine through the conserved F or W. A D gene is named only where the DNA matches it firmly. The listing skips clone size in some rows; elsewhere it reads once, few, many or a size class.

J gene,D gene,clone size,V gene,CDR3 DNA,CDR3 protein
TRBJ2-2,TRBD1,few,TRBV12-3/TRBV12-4,TGTGCCAGCAGACCGACAGGGGGAACCGGGGAGCTGTTTTTT,CASRPTGGTGELFF
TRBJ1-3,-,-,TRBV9,TGTGCCAGCAGCGTTGCTTCTGGATCCGGGGGCACCATATATTTT,CASSVASGSGGTIYF
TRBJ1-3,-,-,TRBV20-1,TGCAGTGCCAGACCCTCCTCTGGAAACACCATATATTTT,CSARPSSGNTIYF
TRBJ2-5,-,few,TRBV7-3,TGTGCCAGCAGCCTACTTGGGACGGCTTCAGAGACCCAGTACTTC,CASSLLGTASETQYF
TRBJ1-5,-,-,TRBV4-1,TGCGCCAGCAGCGGAACGACTGGTAGCAATCAGCCCCAGCATTTT,CASSGTTGSNQPQHF
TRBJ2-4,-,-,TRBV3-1,TGTGCCAGCAGCCAAGAGGAAGGAAAGGGGGGCTGGTCCAAAAACATTCAGTACTTC,CASSQEEGKGGWSKNIQYF
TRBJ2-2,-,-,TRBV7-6,TGTGCCAGCAGGAGTTTGTGGGGCGGCGGGGAGCTGTTTTTT,CASRSLWGGGELFF
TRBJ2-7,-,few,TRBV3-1,TGTGCCAGCAGCCAAGCTAGTTTCGGCGAGCAGTACTTC,CASSQASFGEQYF
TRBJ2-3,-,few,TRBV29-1,TGCAGCGTTGAAGATCAGCGGAGGTCAGATACGCAGTATTTT,CSVEDQRRSDTQYF
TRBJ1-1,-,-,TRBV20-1,TGCAGTGCTAGCACACCCGGGGGCACTGAAGCTTTCTTT,CSASTPGGTEAFF
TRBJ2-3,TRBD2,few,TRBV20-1,TGCAGTGCTAGAGACCCTATTAGCGGGGGGGCCTCGTATTCAGATACGCAGTATTTT,CSARDPISGGASYSDTQYF
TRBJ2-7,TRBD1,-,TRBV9,TGTGCCAGCAGCGTTGGGACAGCTTTCCCCCAGTACTTC,CASSVGTAFPQYF
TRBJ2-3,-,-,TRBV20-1,TGCAGTGCTAAGGAGGCACCTCGTTCCACAGATACGCAGTATTTT,CSAKEAPRSTDTQYF
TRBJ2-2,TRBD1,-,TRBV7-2,TGTGCCAGCAGGCAACCGGGACAGGGATCCGGGGAGCTGTTTTTT,CASRQPGQGSGELFF
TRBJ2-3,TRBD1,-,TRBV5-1,TGCGCCAGCAGCTTAACCGGGACAGGTTCCCTTTATACGCAGTATTTT,CASSLTGTGSLYTQYF
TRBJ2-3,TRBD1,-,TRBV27,TGTGCCAGCAGTTTACGACAGGGGCATACGCAGTATTTT,CASSLRQGHTQYF
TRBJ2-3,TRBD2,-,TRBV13,TGTGCCAGCAGCTCGACTAGCGGGGCAACAGATACGCAGTATTTT,CASSSTSGATDTQYF
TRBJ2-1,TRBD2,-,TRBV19,TGTGCCAGTAGTATTGCGAGCGGGGGGGCCCGGTACAATGAGCAGTTCTTC,CASSIASGGARYNEQFF
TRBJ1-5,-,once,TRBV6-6,TGTGCCAGCAGTGAACCTAGCAATCAGCCCCAGCATTTT,CASSEPSNQPQHF
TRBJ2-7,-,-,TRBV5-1,TGCGCCACCAGCGAACAGGGCGACGTCTACGAGCAGTACTTC,CATSEQGDVYEQYF
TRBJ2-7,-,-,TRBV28,TGTGCCAGCAGTTCCCAAGGAGGGTCTCCCTACGAGCAGTACTTC,CASSSQGGSPYEQYF
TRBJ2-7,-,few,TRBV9,TGTGCCAGCAGCGTAGGGGGAGAAAATGTTTACGAGCAGTACTTC,CASSVGGENVYEQYF
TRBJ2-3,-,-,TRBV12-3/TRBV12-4,TGTGCCAGCAGATGGAGGGGGGGCCTTTCAGATACGCAGTATTTT,CASRWRGGLSDTQYF
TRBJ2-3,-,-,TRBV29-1,TGCAGCGTTCGCCGGGATACGCAGTATTTT,CSVRRDTQYF
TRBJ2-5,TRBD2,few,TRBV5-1,TGCGCCAGCAGCTTGACTAGCGGGTACCAAGAGACCCAGTACTTC,CASSLTSGYQETQYF
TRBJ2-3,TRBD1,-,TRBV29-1,TGCAGCGTGACAGGGGGCGCCCGAACCGATACGCAGTATTTT,CSVTGGARTDTQYF
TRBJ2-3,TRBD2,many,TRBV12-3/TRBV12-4,TGTGCCAGCAGTTCGGGGGGGACAGATACGCAGTATTTT,CASSSGGTDTQYF
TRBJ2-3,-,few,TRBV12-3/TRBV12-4,TGTGCCAGCAGTGGGTTAGGAGCAGATACGCAGTATTTT,CASSGLGADTQYF
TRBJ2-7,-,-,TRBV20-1,TGCAGTGCTAGATCCAGGGCTGGCTACGAGCAGTACTTC,CSARSRAGYEQYF
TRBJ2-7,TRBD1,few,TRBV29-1,TGCAGCGTGACCTCCTGGACAGGGGCAAGCGAGCAGTACTTC,CSVTSWTGASEQYF
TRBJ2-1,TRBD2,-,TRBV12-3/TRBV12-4,TGTGCCAGCAGCGGGAGGGGAACCAATGAGCAGTTCTTC,CASSGRGTNEQFF
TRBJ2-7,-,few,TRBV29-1,TGCAGCGCCTATGGAGGGGAGGACTCCTACGAGCAGTACTTC,CSAYGGEDSYEQYF
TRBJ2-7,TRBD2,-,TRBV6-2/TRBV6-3,TGTGCCAGCAGCAACCCGGGGACTAGCGGGACCAGCTCCTACGAGCAGTACTTC,CASSNPGTSGTSSYEQYF
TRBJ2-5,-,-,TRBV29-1,TGCAGCTCCAAACAGGAGACCCAGTACTTC,CSSKQETQYF
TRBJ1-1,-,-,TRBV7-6,TGTGCCAGCAGCCACACCGAGGGGGACATGAACACTGAAGCTTTCTTT,CASSHTEGDMNTEAFF
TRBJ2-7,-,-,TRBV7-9,TGTGCCAGCAGCTCTAAGTACGAGCAGTACTTC,CASSSKYEQYF
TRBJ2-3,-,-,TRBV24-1,TGTGCCACCAGTGATTTTGTCTCGTGGACAACAGATACGCAGTATTTT,CATSDFVSWTTDTQYF
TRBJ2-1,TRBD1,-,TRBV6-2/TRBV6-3,TGTGCCAGCAGTAATGGGACAGGGCGAAACTCCTACAATGAGCAGTTCTTC,CASSNGTGRNSYNEQFF
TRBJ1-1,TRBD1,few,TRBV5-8,TGTGCCAGCAGCTTGACAGGGGTCTGGAACACTGAAGCTTTCTTT,CASSLTGVWNTEAFF
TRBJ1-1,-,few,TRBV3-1,TGTGCCAGCAGCCAAGCATACAGGAACACTGAAGCTTTCTTT,CASSQAYRNTEAFF
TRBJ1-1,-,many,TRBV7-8,TGTGCCAGCAGCTTAGAGGCCACTGAAGCTTTCTTT,CASSLEATEAFF
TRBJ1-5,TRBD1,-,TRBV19,TGTGCCAGTAGTACCGGGACAGGGAGACAGCCCCAGCATTTT,CASSTGTGRQPQHF
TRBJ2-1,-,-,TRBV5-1,TGCGCCAGCAGCTTGGTCGGGGCGAGTTCCTACAATGAGCAGTTCTTC,CASSLVGASSYNEQFF
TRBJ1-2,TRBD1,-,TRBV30,TGTTCAACCGGGACAGGGGGTGGCTACACCTTC,CSTGTGGGYTF
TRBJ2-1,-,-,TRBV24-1,TGTGCCACCAGTGATTCGACGCTTACCCGGGGTGAGCAGTTCTTC,CATSDSTLTRGEQFF
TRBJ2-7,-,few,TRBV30,TGTGCCTGGAGTAAGAGGGGGGGAACCTACGAGCAGTACTTC,CAWSKRGGTYEQYF
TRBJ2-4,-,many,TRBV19,TGTGCCAGTAGTATGGCAGGGGCGCGGCTAGCCAAAAACATTCAGTACTTC,CASSMAGARLAKNIQYF
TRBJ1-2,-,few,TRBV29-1,TGCAGCGTTGCAGCCCAGGGGTTAATCGGCTACACCTTC,CSVAAQGLIGYTF
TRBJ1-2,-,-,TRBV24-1,TGTGCCACCAGTGATCCTGGGCAGGGCTCCAATGGCTACACCTTC,CATSDPGQGSNGYTF
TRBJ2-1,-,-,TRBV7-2,TGTGCCAGCAGCTTCGCGGCCAGTGAGGGGTACAATGAGCAGTTCTTC,CASSFAASEGYNEQFF
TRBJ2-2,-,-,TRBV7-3,TGTGCCAGCAGCGTAGGGACTCCAACCGGGGAGCTGTTTTTT,CASSVGTPTGELFF
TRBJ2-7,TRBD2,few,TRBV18,TGTGCCAGCTCACCAGAGGCTAGCGGCTACGAGCAGTACTTC,CASSPEASGYEQYF
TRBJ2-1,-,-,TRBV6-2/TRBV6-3,TGTGCCAGCAGCCGCGACCTTTTTTTGGCCTCCTACAATGAGCAGTTCTTC,CASSRDLFLASYNEQFF
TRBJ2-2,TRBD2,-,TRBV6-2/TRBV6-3,TGTGCCAGCAGTTACTCCAGACTAGCGGGGGGGCTCAAGACCGGGGAGCTGTTTTTT,CASSYSRLAGGLKTGELFF
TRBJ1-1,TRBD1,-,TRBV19,TGTGCCAGTAGAGTGGGACAGACGAACACTGAAGCTTTCTTT,CASRVGQTNTEAFF